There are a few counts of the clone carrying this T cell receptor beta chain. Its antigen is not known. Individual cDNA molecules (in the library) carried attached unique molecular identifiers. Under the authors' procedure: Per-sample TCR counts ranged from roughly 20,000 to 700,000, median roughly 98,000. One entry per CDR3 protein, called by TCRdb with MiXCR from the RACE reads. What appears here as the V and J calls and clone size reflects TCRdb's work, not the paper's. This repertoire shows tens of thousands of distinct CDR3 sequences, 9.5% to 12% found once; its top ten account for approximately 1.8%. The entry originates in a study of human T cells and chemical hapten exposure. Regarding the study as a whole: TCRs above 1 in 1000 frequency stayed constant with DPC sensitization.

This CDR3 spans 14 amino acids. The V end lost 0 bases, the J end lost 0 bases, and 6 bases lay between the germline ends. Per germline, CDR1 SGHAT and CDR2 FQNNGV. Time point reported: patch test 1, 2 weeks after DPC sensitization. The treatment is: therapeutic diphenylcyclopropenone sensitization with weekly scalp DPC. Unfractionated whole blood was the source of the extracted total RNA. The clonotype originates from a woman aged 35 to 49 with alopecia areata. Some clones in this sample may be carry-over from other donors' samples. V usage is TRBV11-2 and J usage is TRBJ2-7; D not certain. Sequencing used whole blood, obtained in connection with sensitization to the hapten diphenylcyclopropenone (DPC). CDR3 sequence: CASSLDWVSYEQYF. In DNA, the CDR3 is TGTGCCAGCAGCTTAGACTGGGTCTCCTACGAGCAGTACTTC.